This T cell receptor (beta chain) was recovered during a study of cytomegalovirus exposure and HLA in healthy donors. PCR was performed using 60 Vbeta and 13 Jbeta primers. Generated by immunoSEQ multiplex PCR, the TCRdb table keeps only in-frame clones and is missing some. The sample holds 150,000 to 250,000 clones; roughly 79% are singletons and the top ten take around 1.9%. The CDR3 extends over 16 amino acids. V gave up 0 bases and J gave up 0 bases, with 11 bases separating them. The germline gives CDR1 KGHSH, CDR2 LQKENI. The chain joins TRBV18 to TRBJ1-1; tentative D call: TRBD1 (5 bases). Sequencing was carried out using PBMCs. This TCR came from a young man in good health and CMV-seronegative. Written as DNA, the CDR3 is TGTGCCAGCTCACCACCCAGGGTCAGTATGAACACTGAAGCTTTCTTT. Its translation: CASSPPRVSMNTEAFF.